The T cell receptor beta chain under discussion was sequenced for a study of human T cells and chemical hapten exposure. Study summary: An approximately 2 cm by approximately 2 cm inner upper arm patch received 2% DPC for sensitization. Alopecia universalis, totalis or areata was present in patients who were mostly female.

TCRdb passed the RACE reads through MiXCR, listing each CDR3 protein once. The table lists over 300,000 distinct CDR3 sequences, approximately 5.1% of them singletons, with about 2.5% in the top ten. In its sample, this clonotype was seen many times. Time point of the sample: pre-sensitization, week 0. The treatment: therapeutic diphenylcyclopropenone sensitization with weekly scalp DPC. Trimming cost V 9 bases and J 1 base; bases outside gene matches: 4. This CDR3 spans 13 amino acids. In germline, CDR1 is MNHNS, CDR2 SASEGT. V gene TRBV6-1 combines with J gene TRBJ2-7; 9 bases agree with TRBD1. The TCR comes from a woman aged 45 to 65 with alopecia areata. Some clones in this sample may be carry-over from other donors' samples. This material consisted of whole blood, taken in connection with sensitization to the hapten diphenylcyclopropenone (DPC). Written as DNA, the CDR3 is TGTGCCAGTGGACAGGGGTATTCCTACGAGCAGTACTTC. Translated: CASGQGYSYEQYF.